This T cell receptor beta chain was found in a study of TIL therapy for anti-PD-1-resistant metastatic lung cancer. Sequencing used immunoSEQ v3. Libraries were sequenced to 2 million to 2.5 million read pairs (survey) or 5-6 million (deep). Some clones are missing from TCRdb's copy, which holds only in-frame ones; the method was immunoSEQ multiplex PCR. The sample holds 55,000 to 65,000 clones, about 70% seen once. J gave up 1 base and V 6 bases, and 1 base lay outside the gene matches. Germline V CDR1 and CDR2: ENHRY, SYGVKD. The CDR3 covers 15 residues. Specified time point: pre-treatment sample, taken before nivolumab and TIL therapy.

The chain joins TRBV10-3 to TRBJ2-2; 11 nucleotides agree with TRBD2. The sequenced sample was blood, obtained at baseline. The clonotype was recovered from a person aged 25 to 85 with non-small cell lung cancer. CDR3 DNA sequence: TGTGCCATCAGAACTAGCGGGGGGAACACCGGGGAGCTGTTTTTT. Translation gives CAIRTSGGNTGELFF.